This TCR beta chain derives from a study of blood T cell repertoires in COVID-19. Study in general: Acute and convalescent COVID-19 samples came from the United States, Italy and Spain. The cDNA or gDNA used as material had been derived from T cells, B-cell-depleted T cells, or PBMCs.

V shed 7 bases and J shed 5 bases, with 17 bases lying between them. This CDR3 is 13 amino acids long. CDR1 is SQVTM and CDR2 is ANQGSEA in the germline V gene. Source study methods: Reference gene primer amplification yielded estimated nucleated cell counts. This table comes from immunoSEQ multiplex PCR, and its TCRdb copy is limited to in-frame clones, with some not included. V and J calls and clone size are given by that table; D and trimming were obtained from the DNA. The sample records 150,000 to 200,000 clones, about four fifths being singletons. Material for sequencing was peripheral blood. The rearrangement links TRBV29-1 to TRBJ1-1; D may be TRBD1 (6 bases). The receptor comes from a human donor with acute or convalescent COVID-19. The donor label of this sample is uncertain. Written as DNA, the CDR3 is TGCAGCGCCCAGGGGAGCGGTGGGACTGAAGCTTTCTTT. This gives the protein CSAQGSGGTEAFF. Full variable domain (rest looked up from reference TRBV29-1 and TRBJ1-1): SAVISQKPSRDICQRGTSLTIQCQVDSQVTMMFWYRQQPGQSLTLIATANQGSEATYESGFVIDKFPISRPNLTFSTLTVSNMSPEDSSIYLCSAQGSGGTEAFFGQGTRLTVV.